A single sample is the source of the 3 T cell receptor beta chains below, sequenced in a study of T cell responses to AZD1222 COVID-19 vaccine. Libraries were prepared by immunoSEQ multiplex PCR; TCRdb keeps only in-frame clonotypes and omits some of them. The table records about 130,000 clones, approximately 89% of them present only once. This sample comprised peripheral blood, obtained 28 days after the second AZD1222 dose. All receptors derive from an adult who received the AZD1222 COVID-19 vaccine.

The chain couples TRBV6-5 to TRBJ1-2; 8 bases are a match to TRBD1. The CDR3 consists of 16 residues. Germline CDR1 reads MNHEY; CDR2 reads SVGAGI. Trimming took 0 bases from V and 2 from J; bases not matched to a gene: 5. This CDR3 is CASSYSSQGANYGYTF. In DNA form, the CDR3 reads TGTGCCAGCAGTTACTCGAGTCAGGGGGCCAACTATGGCTACACCTTC.

V gene TRBV7-9 combines with J gene TRBJ1-4, with D hard to call. Between the trimmed V and J ends, which lost 2 bases and 7 bases, there was a span of 8 bases. This CDR3 contains 13 residues. Germline assignment: CDR1 SEHNR and CDR2 FQNEAQ (reference sequence). The DNA of the CDR3 is TGTGCCAGCAGCTTATCGACCGCTGAAAAACTGTTTTTT. It encodes CASSLSTAEKLFF.

The V and J genes are TRBV11-2 and TRBJ2-3; 9 bases match TRBD2. V trimming: 4 bases; J trimming: 6 bases; junction bases outside the gene matches: 17. Germline V lookup: CDR1 SGHAT, CDR2 FQNNGV. This CDR3 is 18 amino acids long. CDR3 in DNA: TGTGCCAGCAGCTCAGAGAGGGTCCCTAGCGGGGTGCGGGATACGCAGTATTTT. Translation gives CASSSERVPSGVRDTQYF.